The next 14 T cell receptor beta chains were all read from a single sample in a study of blood T cell repertoires in COVID-19. Only in-frame clones appear in the TCRdb table, and some are missing; sequencing was by immunoSEQ multiplex PCR. The sample lists fewer than 350,000 clones; approximately 87% were seen once. Sequences were obtained from peripheral blood. These receptors came from a woman aged 45 to 65 who had recovered from COVID-19.

This chain connects TRBV28 to TRBJ2-7; TRBD1 might be the D (5 bases). Trimming shortened V by 5 bases and J by 0 bases, and 11 bases separated the two germline ends. CDR1 is MDHEN, CDR2 SYDVKM, per germline. The CDR3 loop spans 14 amino acids. In DNA form, the CDR3 reads TGTGCCAGCAGTGGACAAAAGGGCTCCTACGAGCAGTACTTC. Its protein product is CASSGQKGSYEQYF.

This sequence joins TRBV5-1 and TRBJ1-1; TRBD1 might be the D (5 bases). Germline V gives CDR1 SGHRS, CDR2 YFSETQ. The V and J ends lost 4 bases and 2 bases respectively, with 12 bases between them. CDR3 length: 14 residues. CDR3 DNA: TGCGCCAGCAGCCTGATGACAGCAAACACTGAAGCTTTCTTT. Protein sequence: CASSLMTANTEAFF.

The chain combines TRBV4-1 with TRBJ1-6; the match to TRBD1 covers 11 bases. This CDR3 region has 15 residues. V was pared by 1 base and J by 9 bases, with 2 bases of the junction left unmatched. Germline CDR1 MGHRA, CDR2 YSYEKL. CDR3 amino acids: CASSQGTGGTSPLHF. The CDR3 DNA sequence: TGCGCCAGCAGCCAAGGGACAGGGGGCACTTCACCCCTCCACTTT.

The rearrangement uses TRBV7-2 and TRBJ2-7; D perhaps matches TRBD2 (5 bases). Germline values: CDR1 SGHTA, CDR2 FQGNSA. The CDR3 runs 14 residues. The V and J ends lost 4 bases and 3 bases respectively, with 13 bases between them. In nucleotides, the CDR3 is TGTGCCAGCAGCTCGAAACCGGGATTCTACGAGCAGTACTTC. Translated, it gives CASSSKPGFYEQYF. The variable domain in full, completed from reference TRBV7-2 and TRBJ2-7, reads GAGVSQSPSNKVTEKGKDVELRCDPISGHTALYWYRQSLGQGLEFLIYFQGNSAPDKSGLPSDRFSAERTGGSVSTLTIQRTQQEDSAVYLCASSSKPGFYEQYFGPGTRLTVT.

This clone was seen once. This chain uses TRBV11-2 with TRBJ1-2; D remains unclear. The V and J ends lost 8 bases and 5 bases respectively, with 15 bases between them. CDR1 is SGHAT and CDR2 is FQNNGV in the germline V gene. The CDR3 has 13 residues. The CDR3, as DNA: TGTGCCAGCTCGGAGGAAGGCATTTATGGCTACACCTTC. Its translation: CASSEEGIYGYTF.

This chain joins TRBV27 and TRBJ2-6; unclear D gene. The germline gives CDR1 MNHEY, CDR2 SMNVEV (reference sequence). The CDR3 runs 16 residues. Trimming took 5 bases from V and 1 from J, leaving 12 bases between them. This chain's CDR3 is CASSIRASSGANVLTF. CDR3 nucleotides: TGTGCCAGCAGTATACGAGCGTCTTCTGGGGCCAACGTCCTGACTTTC.

The gene calls are TRBV29-1 and TRBJ1-1, with D hard to call. The ends were cut back, 6 bases at V and 1 base at J, with 15 bases in the middle. Germline CDR1 is SQVTM and CDR2 is ANQGSEA. The CDR3 loop spans 14 amino acids. CDR3 sequence: CSVIRTPRNTEAFF. The CDR3 coding sequence is TGCAGCGTCATCAGGACTCCGAGGAACACTGAAGCTTTCTTT.

This chain uses TRBV7-9 with TRBJ2-6; 8 bases align to TRBD1. The CDR3 extends over 17 amino acids. The junction had 6 bases not matched to a gene; V was cut back by 2 bases and J by 3 bases. The germline V gene has CDR1 SEHNR and CDR2 FQNEAQ (reference sequence). The CDR3, as DNA: TGTGCCAGCAGCTTATTGACAGGGGAGAATGGGGCCAACGTCCTGACTTTC. It specifies CASSLLTGENGANVLTF.

The chain couples TRBV10-3 to TRBJ1-2; the match to TRBD1 covers 7 bases. Germline V gene lookup returns CDR1 ENHRY and CDR2 SYGVKD. Germline trimming cut 0 bases from V and 8 bases from J; bases unmatched to any gene: 12. The CDR3 loop spans 16 amino acids. CDR3 loop: CAISESKKGAPPGYTF. As DNA, the CDR3 is TGTGCCATCAGTGAGTCGAAGAAGGGGGCGCCGCCCGGCTACACCTTC.

This chain joins TRBV18 and TRBJ1-3; tentatively, D is TRBD1 (6 bases). From germline, CDR1 is KGHSH and CDR2 LQKENI. Trimming stripped 2 bases from V and 0 bases from J, with 8 bases between. The CDR3 sequence is 15 residues long. The CDR3 DNA follows: TGTGCCAGCTCACCAGGACAGACCTCTGGAAACACCATATATTTT. Amino acid sequence: CASSPGQTSGNTIYF.

This rearrangement joins TRBV5-1 to TRBJ1-1, with TRBD1 matching 7 bases. This CDR3 contains 16 residues. V shed 3 bases and J 0 bases; nucleotides not matched to a gene: 8. CDR1 and CDR2 (germline): SGHRS, YFSETQ. CDR3: CASSSDREVLNTEAFF. CDR3 nucleotides: TGCGCCAGCAGCTCCGACAGGGAAGTTCTGAACACTGAAGCTTTCTTT.

This chain links TRBV4-3 with TRBJ1-4, with unresolved D. CDR1 is LGHNA, CDR2 YSLEER, per germline. V gave up 0 bases and J gave up 2 bases, with 7 bases separating them. The CDR3 covers 15 residues. The CDR3 DNA reads TGCGCCAGCAGCCAAGATTGGCAGACTAATGAAAAACTGTTTTTT. Translation gives CASSQDWQTNEKLFF.

This rearrangement joins TRBV18 to TRBJ2-5; D possibly corresponds to TRBD2 (6 bases). V was clipped by 5 bases and J by 5 bases, with 12 bases between them. The CDR3 totals 13 residues. The germline gives CDR1 KGHSH, CDR2 LQKENI. CDR3 residues: CASSSGLSETQYF. CDR3 in DNA: TGTGCCAGCTCAAGCGGGTTGTCGGAGACCCAGTACTTC.

V and J are TRBV7-3 and TRBJ1-1; 8 bases align to TRBD1. The V segment lost 5 bases and the J segment 4 bases; nucleotides outside the gene matches: 3. The CDR3 consists of 13 residues. Per the germline V gene, CDR1 is SGHTA and CDR2 is FQGTGA. The CDR3 here is CASSLGQGTEAFF. The DNA for the CDR3 is TGTGCCAGCAGCCTTGGACAGGGCACTGAAGCTTTCTTT.